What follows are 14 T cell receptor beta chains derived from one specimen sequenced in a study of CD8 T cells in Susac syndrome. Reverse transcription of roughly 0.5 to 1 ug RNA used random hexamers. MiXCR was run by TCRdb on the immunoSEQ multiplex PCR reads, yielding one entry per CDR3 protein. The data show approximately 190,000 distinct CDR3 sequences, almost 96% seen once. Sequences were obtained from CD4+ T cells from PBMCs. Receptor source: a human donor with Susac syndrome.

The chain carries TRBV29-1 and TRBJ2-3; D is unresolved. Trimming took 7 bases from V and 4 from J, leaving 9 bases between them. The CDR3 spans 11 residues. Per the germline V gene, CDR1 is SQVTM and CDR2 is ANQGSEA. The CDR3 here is CSATSADTQYF. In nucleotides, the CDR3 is TGCAGCGCCACCTCAGCAGATACGCAGTATTTT.

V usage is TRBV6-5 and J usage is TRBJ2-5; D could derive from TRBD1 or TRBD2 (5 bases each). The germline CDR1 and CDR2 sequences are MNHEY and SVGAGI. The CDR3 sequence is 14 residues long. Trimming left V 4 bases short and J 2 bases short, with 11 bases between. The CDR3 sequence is CASSLGDWQETQYF. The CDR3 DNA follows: TGTGCCAGCAGTTTGGGGGATTGGCAAGAGACCCAGTACTTC.

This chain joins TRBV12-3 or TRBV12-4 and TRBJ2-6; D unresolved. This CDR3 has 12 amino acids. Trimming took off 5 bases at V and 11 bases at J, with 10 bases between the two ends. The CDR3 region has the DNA TGTGCCAGCAGTCCCATCCGTCACGTCCTGACTTTC. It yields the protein CASSPIRHVLTF.

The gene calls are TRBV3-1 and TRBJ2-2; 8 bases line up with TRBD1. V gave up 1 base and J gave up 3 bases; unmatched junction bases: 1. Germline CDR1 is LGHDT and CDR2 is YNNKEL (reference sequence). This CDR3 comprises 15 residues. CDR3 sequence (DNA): TGTGCCAGCAGCCAAGGGGACAGGTACACCGGGGAGCTGTTTTTT. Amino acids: CASSQGDRYTGELFF.

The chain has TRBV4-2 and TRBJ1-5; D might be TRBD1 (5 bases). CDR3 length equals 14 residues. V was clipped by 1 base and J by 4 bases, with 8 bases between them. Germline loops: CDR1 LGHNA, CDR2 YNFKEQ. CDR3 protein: CASSQGQSNQPQHF. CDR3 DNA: TGTGCCAGCAGCCAAGGACAGAGTAATCAGCCCCAGCATTTT.

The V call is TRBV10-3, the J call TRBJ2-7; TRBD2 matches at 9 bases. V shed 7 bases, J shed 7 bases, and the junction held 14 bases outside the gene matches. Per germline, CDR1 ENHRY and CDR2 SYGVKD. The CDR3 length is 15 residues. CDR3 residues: CAITRSGGRRAEQYF. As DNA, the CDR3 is TGTGCCATCACTCGTAGCGGGGGACGCCGCGCAGAGCAGTACTTC.

The CDR3 sequence is CASRREEDTQYF. CDR3 DNA: TGTGCCAGCAGGAGGGAGGAGGATACGCAGTATTTT. The chain employs TRBV11-2 and TRBJ2-3; maybe TRBD2 (6 bases). The CDR3 spans 12 residues. Germline lookup yields CDR1 SGHAT and CDR2 FQNNGV. V was pared by 6 bases and J by 6 bases, with 10 bases between.

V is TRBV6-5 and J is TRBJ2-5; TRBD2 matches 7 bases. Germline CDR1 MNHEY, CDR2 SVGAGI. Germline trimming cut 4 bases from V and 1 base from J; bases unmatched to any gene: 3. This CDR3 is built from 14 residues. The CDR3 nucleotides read TGTGCCAGCAGTTCTCTAGCGGTCCAAGAGACCCAGTACTTC. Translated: CASSSLAVQETQYF.

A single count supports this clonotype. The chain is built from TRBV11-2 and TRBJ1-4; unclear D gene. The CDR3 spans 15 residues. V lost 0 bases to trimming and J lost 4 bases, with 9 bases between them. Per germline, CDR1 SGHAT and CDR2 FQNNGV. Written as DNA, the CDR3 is TGTGCCAGCAGCTTAGAACGGTCGAATAATGAAAAACTGTTTTTT. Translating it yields CASSLERSNNEKLFF.

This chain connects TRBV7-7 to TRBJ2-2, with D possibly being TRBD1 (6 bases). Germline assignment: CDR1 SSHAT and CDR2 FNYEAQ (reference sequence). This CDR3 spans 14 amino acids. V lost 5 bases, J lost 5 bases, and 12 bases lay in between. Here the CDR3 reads CASSLGARTGELFF. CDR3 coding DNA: TGTGCCAGCAGCCTGGGGGCGCGGACCGGGGAGCTGTTTTTT.

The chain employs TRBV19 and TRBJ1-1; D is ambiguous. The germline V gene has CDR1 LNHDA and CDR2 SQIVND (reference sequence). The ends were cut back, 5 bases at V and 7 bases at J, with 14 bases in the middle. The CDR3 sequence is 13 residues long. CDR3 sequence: CASSVRRPNEAFF. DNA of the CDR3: TGTGCCAGTAGTGTGCGACGGCCTAATGAAGCTTTCTTT.

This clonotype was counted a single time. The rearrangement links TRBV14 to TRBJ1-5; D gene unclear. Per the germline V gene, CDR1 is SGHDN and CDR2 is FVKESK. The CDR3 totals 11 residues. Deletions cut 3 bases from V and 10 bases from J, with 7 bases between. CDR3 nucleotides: TGTGCCAGCAGCCATTTCCCACCCCAGCATTTT. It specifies CASSHFPPQHF.

CDR3 nucleotide sequence: TGCAGTGCACCTGGACCCCACACCGGGGAGCTGTTTTTT. It yields the protein CSAPGPHTGELFF. This chain connects TRBV20-1 to TRBJ2-2; D remains ambiguous. Germline V CDR1 and CDR2: DFQATT, SNEGSKA (reference sequence). V gave up 6 bases and J gave up 3 bases, with 11 bases separating them. CDR3 size: 13 residues.

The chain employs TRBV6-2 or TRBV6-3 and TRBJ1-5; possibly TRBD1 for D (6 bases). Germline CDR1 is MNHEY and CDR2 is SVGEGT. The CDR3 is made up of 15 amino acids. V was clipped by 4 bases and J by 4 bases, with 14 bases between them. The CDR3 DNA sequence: TGTGCCAGCAGTTGGAACCAAGGGGGAAATCAGCCCCAGCATTTT. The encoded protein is CASSWNQGGNQPQHF.